This T cell receptor (beta chain) originates from a study of beta chain features in type 1 diabetes. Sequenced material consisted of expressed TCRB transcripts (all of the isolated RNA was reverse transcribed). Produced via immunoSEQ multiplex PCR; TCRdb's table is partial and in-frame only. This table has about 230,000 clones, 16% appearing once. V shed 6 bases and J shed 3 bases, with 3 bases lying between them. Germline CDR1 DFQATT, CDR2 SNEGSKA (reference sequence). This CDR3 spans 10 amino acids. The single heparinised draw taken from each donor contained roughly 100 mL of blood on average. As concerns this clone: The target antigen is unknown.

Study findings and constraints: Shortening of TCRB CDR3s, moderate but significant, appeared in all four CD4+ subsets of Type 1 diabetes patients.

The receptor comes from a young man with type 1 diabetes. The sequenced sample consisted of naive CD4+ T cells from blood. The rearrangement uses TRBV20-1 and TRBJ2-1; D unclear. For the CDR3, the DNA is TGCAGTGCATACTACAATGAGCAGTTCTTC. Translated, it gives CSAYYNEQFF.